Shown below are 14 T cell receptor beta chains from a single sample sequenced in a study of T cells in Graves' hyperthyroidism and ophthalmopathy. There were TCR beta CDR3 regions amplified from RNA transcripts. TCR CDR3 regions were first amplified by RT-PCR with HTBI primers. TCRdb reprocessed the multiplex PCR reads with MiXCR, giving one entry per CDR3 protein. Of 640,000 or so distinct CDR3 sequences in the sample, 14% to 15% were seen once. Sequences were obtained from blood. The receptors were sampled from a woman between 40 and 55 years old with Graves' ophthalmopathy.

At least ten counts were recorded for this clonotype. The rearrangement uses TRBV6-5 and TRBJ2-7, with TRBD2 matching over 10 bases. Trimming removed 4 bases from V and 3 bases from J; junction bases left unmatched: 9. CDR1 is MNHEY, CDR2 SVGAGI, per germline. The CDR3 contains 16 residues. The CDR3 bases are TGTGCCAGCAGTTCAACCCGGACTAGCGGAATCTACGAGCAGTACTTC. Protein sequence: CASSSTRTSGIYEQYF.

At least ten counts were recorded for this clonotype. The rearrangement joins TRBV6-1 to TRBJ1-1, with TRBD1 matching over 7 bases. From germline, CDR1 is MNHNS and CDR2 SASEGT. This CDR3 has 14 residues. V gave up 6 bases and J gave up 4 bases; unmatched junction bases: 8. CDR3 loop: CASSHGQVGTEAFF. The DNA for the CDR3 is TGTGCCAGCAGCCACGGACAGGTTGGCACTGAAGCTTTCTTT.

This clonotype came up a few times. CDR3 region: CSVTAGTGASFGYTF. DNA for the CDR3: TGCAGCGTAACAGCCGGGACAGGGGCGTCTTTTGGCTACACCTTC. The chain has TRBV29-1 and TRBJ1-2; 10 bases match TRBD1. The CDR3 is made up of 15 amino acids. The ends lost 6 bases at V and 7 bases at J; junction bases unmatched: 14. Germline CDR1 and CDR2: SQVTM and ANQGSEA. The full variable domain, its missing parts supplied by reference TRBV29-1 and TRBJ1-2, is SAVISQKPSRDICQRGTSLTIQCQVDSQVTMMFWYRQQPGQSLTLIATANQGSEATYESGFVIDKFPISRPNLTFSTLTVSNMSPEDSSIYLCSVTAGTGASFGYTFGSGTRLTVV.

There are a few counts of this clonotype. The DNA for the CDR3 is TGTGCCAGCAGCCCTACGGGACAGTCTAACTATGGCTACACCTTC. Translating it yields CASSPTGQSNYGYTF. The V call is TRBV7-9, the J call TRBJ1-2, with 7 bases lining up with TRBD1. Looked up from germline, CDR1 is SEHNR and CDR2 is FQNEAQ (reference sequence). Trimming cost V 5 bases and J 0 bases; bases outside gene matches: 6. This CDR3 comprises 15 residues.

The chain couples TRBV5-1 to TRBJ2-3, with 9 positions matching TRBD2. The CDR3 totals 15 residues. V gave up 3 bases and J gave up 6 bases; unmatched junction bases: 8. Per the germline V gene, CDR1 is SGHRS and CDR2 is YFSETQ. CDR3 DNA: TGCGCCAGCAGCTCCCGGCGGGAGGGCAGCGATACGCAGTATTTT. Its translation: CASSSRREGSDTQYF.

V gene TRBV6-5 combines with J gene TRBJ2-7; D remains ambiguous. V was shortened by 0 bases and J by 2 bases, with 14 bases between the two germline ends. The V gene's germline CDR1 is MNHEY and CDR2 SVGAGI. The CDR3 is 16 residues long. The CDR3 region has the DNA TGTGCCAGCAGTTACTCGACCACTACACAAACCTACGAGCAGTACTTC. Translated, it gives CASSYSTTTQTYEQYF.

This clonotype has at least ten counts. The chain carries TRBV6-1 and TRBJ2-5, with 7 bases aligning to TRBD2. The CDR3 has 15 residues. After removal of 1 base from V and 0 bases from J, the junction contained 2 bases not matched to a gene. Germline V gene data show CDR1 as MNHNS and CDR2 as SASEGT. For the CDR3, the DNA is TGTGCCAGCAGTGAAGTCGCGGGGGACCAAGAGACCCAGTACTTC. Its translation is CASSEVAGDQETQYF.

The chain recombines TRBV4-3 with TRBJ2-7, with TRBD1 matching 8 bases. The CDR3 has 17 residues. Germline CDR1 and CDR2: LGHNA and YSLEER. Trimming at V came to 4 bases and at J to 1 base, leaving 12 bases not matched to a gene. The CDR3 sequence: CASSLTSGQGYSYEQYF. As DNA, the CDR3 is TGCGCCAGCAGCCTGACCTCTGGACAGGGATATTCCTACGAGCAGTACTTC.

This clonotype was counted many times. The chain couples TRBV3-1 to TRBJ1-2; D not certain. V was shortened by 1 base and J by 6 bases, with 12 bases between the two germline ends. The germline CDR1 and CDR2 sequences are LGHDT and YNNKEL (reference sequence). The CDR3 runs to 14 residues. CDR3 sequence (DNA): TGTGCCAGCAGCCAAGCCGAGGGTGTCGATGGCTACACCTTC. Translating gives CASSQAEGVDGYTF. Drawing the rest from reference TRBV3-1 and TRBJ1-2, the complete variable domain is DTAVSQTPKYLVTQMGNDKSIKCEQNLGHDTMYWYKQDSKKFLKIMFSYNNKELIINETVPNRFSPKSPDKAHLNLHINSLELGDSAVYFCASSQAEGVDGYTFGSGTRLTVV.

This clonotype came up many times. This chain connects TRBV6-2 or TRBV6-3 to TRBJ2-7; the D gene is possibly TRBD1 (6 bases). Germline V gene data show CDR1 as MNHEY and CDR2 as SVGEGT. The V and J ends lost 5 bases and 6 bases respectively, with 20 bases between them. This CDR3 comprises 15 residues. CDR3 bases: TGTGCCAGCAGTACGGCCAGGGGACACCTCACCGAGCAGTACTTC. Its protein is CASSTARGHLTEQYF.

This clonotype has at least ten counts. CDR3: CASSPLGRGEVDEQYF. In DNA, the CDR3 is TGTGCCAGCAGCCCTTTGGGGAGAGGGGAGGTGGACGAGCAGTACTTC. The chain links TRBV14 to TRBJ2-7; D perhaps matches TRBD2 (6 bases). Looked up from germline, CDR1 is SGHDN and CDR2 is FVKESK. The CDR3 length is 16 residues. With 4 bases removed from V and 5 bases from J, the gap between germline ends came to 21 bases.

The V gene is TRBV6-1, the J gene TRBJ1-1, with D perhaps TRBD1 (6 bases). Germline V lookup: CDR1 MNHNS, CDR2 SASEGT. Between the trimmed V and J ends, which lost 6 bases and 3 bases, there was a span of 14 bases. This CDR3 comprises 14 residues. The DNA for the CDR3 is TGTGCCAGCAGACCGGACGGGGGGCACACTGAAGCTTTCTTT. Its protein is CASRPDGGHTEAFF.

This clonotype was detected ten times or more. This chain links TRBV7-2 with TRBJ1-5; TRBD1 aligns across 10 bases. V was pared by 5 bases and J by 1 base, with 5 bases of the junction left unmatched. The CDR3 is 16 amino acids. Per the germline V gene, CDR1 is SGHTA and CDR2 is FQGNSA. The CDR3 DNA reads TGTGCCAGCAGCCTACAGGGACAGGGGAGCAATCAGCCCCAGCATTTT. Protein sequence: CASSLQGQGSNQPQHF.

The chain links TRBV24-1 to TRBJ1-2, with D possibly being TRBD1 (5 bases). Germline assignment: CDR1 KGHDR and CDR2 SFDVKD. This CDR3 has 13 residues. The V gene lost 6 bases and the J gene lost 4 bases, with 11 bases spanning the gap. The CDR3 loop is CATSRGVGYGYTF. CDR3 DNA sequence: TGTGCCACCAGTCGGGGCGTTGGCTATGGCTACACCTTC.